The 7 T cell receptor beta chains reported below all come from one sample, sequenced in a study of blood T cell repertoires in COVID-19. Repertoires were generated with immunoSEQ multiplex PCR, while TCRdb's copy carries only in-frame clones and drops some. The sample has roughly 150,000 clones; roughly 84% are singletons. The sequenced material came from PBMCs or T cells enriched from blood (not recorded which). These TCRs come from a man in his sixties who had recovered from COVID-19.

The chain employs TRBV12-3 or TRBV12-4 and TRBJ1-3; D uncertain. The CDR3 totals 11 residues. V lost 8 bases to trimming and J lost 6 bases, with 8 bases between them. CDR3 protein: CASGGVNTIYF. Written as DNA, the CDR3 is TGTGCCAGCGGCGGGGTAAACACCATATATTTT.

CDR3 coding DNA: TGTGCCAGCAGCTCTGGACTGCCCAACTATGGCTACACCTTC. Its protein is CASSSGLPNYGYTF. The V gene is TRBV5-6, the J gene TRBJ1-2, with D uncertain. Germline lookup yields CDR1 SGHDT and CDR2 YYEEEE. V dropped 3 bases and J dropped 2 bases, with 11 bases sitting between them. The CDR3 extends over 14 amino acids.

V and J are TRBV3-1 (or the pseudogene TRBV3-2) and TRBJ2-7; tentative D call: TRBD2 (5 bases). The CDR3 extends over 15 amino acids. From germline, CDR1 is LGHDT and CDR2 YNNKEL (reference sequence). V was pared by 2 bases and J by 0 bases, with 11 bases between. The CDR3 loop is CASSQKQRGSYEQYF. The CDR3 DNA follows: TGTGCCAGCAGCCAAAAACAACGGGGCTCCTACGAGCAGTACTTC.

The CDR3, as DNA: TGTGCCAGCAGCCAAGCAGGGGGCGAAAACACCATATATTTT. It codes for CASSQAGGENTIYF. The V call is TRBV14, the J call TRBJ1-3, with 8 bases identical to TRBD1. The junction had 2 bases not matched to a gene; V was cut back by 1 base and J by 6 bases. Germline loops: CDR1 SGHDN, CDR2 FVKESK. The CDR3 is made up of 14 amino acids.

The V gene is TRBV19, the J gene TRBJ2-6; TRBD1 matches 8 bases. CDR1 is LNHDA and CDR2 is SQIVND in the germline V gene (reference sequence). The CDR3 totals 18 residues. Trimming at V came to 5 bases and at J to 0 bases, leaving 9 bases not matched to a gene. CDR3: CASSPTGQGSSGANVLTF. The DNA of the CDR3 is TGTGCCAGTAGTCCCACCGGACAGGGATCCTCTGGGGCCAACGTCCTGACTTTC.

The rearrangement joins TRBV24-1 to TRBJ1-2, with TRBD1 identical over 10 bases. CDR3 length: 17 amino acids. Germline assignment: CDR1 KGHDR and CDR2 SFDVKD. The trim removed 2 bases at V and 5 bases at J, leaving 10 bases unmatched. The DNA for the CDR3 is TGTGCCACCAGTGATTCGGGGGCGGACAGGGGGTTTTATGGCTACACCTTC. Its protein product is CATSDSGADRGFYGYTF.

The chain recombines TRBV10-3 with TRBJ1-1, with TRBD1 as a possible D gene (6 bases). The V end lost 8 bases, the J end lost 1 base, and 8 bases lay between the germline ends. This CDR3 has 12 amino acids. Germline-derived CDR1 and CDR2 are ENHRY and SYGVKD. Here the CDR3 DNA reads TGTGCCATCCAACAGGGGAACACTGAAGCTTTCTTT. Translated: CAIQQGNTEAFF.